The 21 T cell receptor beta chains presented below share a single source sample, sequenced in a study of blood T cell repertoires in COVID-19 (dated by TCRdb to about 2020). The library was prepared using the immunoSEQ multiplex PCR assay. Here the immuneACCESS table is served through TCRdb, limited to in-frame sequences with V and J called. Missing clones are a known gap in these copies; in checked studies unresolved V genes cover under half, and the rest lacks a known reason. The sample table records tens of thousands of clones; about 90% of these occur just once. The ten top clones hold about a fifth of the sample. Sequenced material: peripheral blood. All receptors come from a woman aged 45-59 years with active or convalescent COVID-19.

The genes are TRBV7-9 and TRBJ1-1; D gene ambiguous. CDR3 length equals 12 residues. V was pared by 7 bases and J by 4 bases, with 10 bases between. CDR1 and CDR2 from the germline V gene are SEHNR and FQNEAQ (reference sequence). The CDR3: CASTGPGTEAFF. The DNA of the CDR3 is TGTGCCAGCACCGGGCCTGGCACTGAAGCTTTCTTT.

This chain links TRBV19 with TRBJ2-1; D remains ambiguous. The CDR3 runs to 14 residues. Germline V lookup: CDR1 LNHDA, CDR2 SQIVND (reference sequence). V was shortened by 5 bases and J by 3 bases, with 11 bases between the two germline ends. CDR3 coding DNA: TGTGCCAGTAGTCGTGGGCTGAACTACAATGAGCAGTTCTTC. Its translation: CASSRGLNYNEQFF.

The J gene is TRBJ1-1, the V gene TRBV2; D call uncertain. Germline lookup yields CDR1 SNHLY and CDR2 FYNNEI. The CDR3 length is 15 residues. V lost 5 bases to trimming and J lost 0 bases, with 13 bases between them. This CDR3 is CASSSEPDLNTEAFF. The CDR3 DNA sequence: TGTGCCAGCAGTTCGGAGCCAGATTTGAACACTGAAGCTTTCTTT. Filled out from reference TRBV2 and TRBJ1-1, the complete variable domain reads EPEVTQTPSHQVTQMGQEVILRCVPISNHLYFYWYRQILGQKVEFLVSFYNNEISEKSEIFDDQFSVERPDGSNFTLKIRSTKLEDSAMYFCASSSEPDLNTEAFFGQGTRLTVV.

The V and J genes are TRBV30 and TRBJ1-2; D uncertain. V was shortened by 4 bases and J by 5 bases, with 11 bases between the two germline ends. Germline loops: CDR1 GTSNPN, CDR2 SVGIG (reference sequence). The CDR3 is 12 amino acids. CDR3 nucleotides: TGTGCCTGGAATCGAGACTTATATGGCTACACCTTC. It is translated as CAWNRDLYGYTF.

The chain uses TRBV7-9 and TRBJ1-1, with D unresolved. Per the germline V gene, CDR1 is SEHNR and CDR2 is FQNEAQ (reference sequence). The CDR3 totals 13 residues. The V end was cut by 3 bases, the J end by 8 bases, with 13 bases between. CDR3 amino acids: CASSLEEQSEAFF. The CDR3 DNA follows: TGTGCCAGCAGCTTGGAGGAACAGTCCGAAGCTTTCTTT.

The chain carries TRBV7-8 and TRBJ2-1; TRBD2 might be the D (5 bases). CDR1 is SGHVS, CDR2 FQNEAQ, per germline. The V end lost 1 base, the J end lost 2 bases, and 6 bases lay between the germline ends. This CDR3 is 14 amino acids long. CDR3: CASSLEGAYNEQFF. CDR3 nucleotide sequence: TGTGCCAGCAGCTTAGAGGGAGCCTACAATGAGCAGTTCTTC. Supplemented by reference TRBV7-8 and TRBJ2-1, the full variable domain reads GAGVSQSPRYKVAKRGQDVALRCDPISGHVSLFWYQQALGQGPEFLTYFQNEAQLDKSGLPSDRFFAERPEGSVSTLKIQRTQQEDSAVYLCASSLEGAYNEQFFGPGTRLTVL.

This sequence joins TRBV5-1 and TRBJ2-1; TRBD1 agrees at 7 bases. Losses at the gene ends were 3 bases for V and 2 bases for J; bases not matched to a gene: 14. In germline, CDR1 is SGHRS, CDR2 YFSETQ. The CDR3 loop spans 18 amino acids. The CDR3 DNA sequence: TGCGCCAGCAGCTCCCAACCAGGACAGGCCGTTACCTACAATGAGCAGTTCTTC. Protein sequence: CASSSQPGQAVTYNEQFF. The variable domain in full, with the rest retrieved from reference TRBV5-1 and TRBJ2-1, is KAGVTQTPRYLIKTRGQQVTLSCSPISGHRSVSWYQQTPGQGLQFLFEYFSETQRNKGNFPGRFSGRQFSNSRSEMNVSTLELGDSALYLCASSSQPGQAVTYNEQFFGPGTRLTVL.

This chain uses TRBV12-5 with TRBJ2-5, with D perhaps TRBD2 (5 bases). The CDR3 has 13 amino acids. CDR1 and CDR2 (germline): LGHNT, FRNRAP. Trimming removed 5 bases from V and 2 bases from J, with 9 bases in between. The CDR3 here is CASGPRLQETQYF. In nucleotides, the CDR3 is TGTGCTAGTGGTCCCCGACTACAAGAGACCCAGTACTTC.

The chain joins TRBV7-6 to TRBJ2-1, with D possibly being TRBD2 (6 bases). Between the trimmed V and J ends, which lost 8 bases and 6 bases, there was a span of 17 bases. The CDR3 is 14 residues long. Germline V gene sequence: CDR1 SGHVS, CDR2 FNYEAQ. CDR3: CASRERLGSNEQFF. In DNA form, the CDR3 reads TGTGCCAGCCGAGAAAGACTAGGGTCCAATGAGCAGTTCTTC.

The chain employs TRBV19 and TRBJ2-7; 10 positions match TRBD1. Unmatched junction bases numbered 2, after V lost 3 bases and J lost 3 bases. In germline, CDR1 is LNHDA, CDR2 SQIVND (reference sequence). The CDR3 contains 14 residues. CDR3 sequence reads: CASSMGTGDYEQYF. The CDR3 DNA follows: TGTGCCAGTAGTATGGGGACAGGGGACTACGAGCAGTACTTC.

The chain carries TRBV5-5 and TRBJ2-2, with D possibly matching TRBD2 (5 bases). CDR1 is SGHKS and CDR2 is YYEKEE in the germline V gene (reference sequence). CDR3 length: 16 amino acids. V gave up 1 base and J gave up 5 bases, with 15 bases separating them. CDR3 nucleotides: TGTGCCAGCAGCTTGATTCCAGGAGGATCAACCGGGGAGCTGTTTTTT. Protein product: CASSLIPGGSTGELFF.

The chain has TRBV28 and TRBJ1-5; tentative D call: TRBD1 (6 bases). The germline V and J ends were trimmed by 4 bases and 1 base, with 17 bases remaining between them. The CDR3 loop spans 17 amino acids. From germline, CDR1 is MDHEN and CDR2 SYDVKM. The CDR3 is CASSSNRVRLSNQPQHF. The CDR3 bases are TGTGCCAGCAGTTCAAACAGGGTAAGGTTGAGCAATCAGCCCCAGCATTTT.

The chain employs TRBV5-5 and TRBJ2-7, with 9 positions matching TRBD1. This CDR3 comprises 15 residues. Trimming removed 4 bases from V and 6 bases from J; junction bases left unmatched: 11. Germline V lookup: CDR1 SGHKS, CDR2 YYEKEE (reference sequence). CDR3 sequence (DNA): TGTGCCAGCAGCCCTAGGACAGGGGTTTTCGGCGAGCAGTACTTC. This translates into CASSPRTGVFGEQYF.

The chain uses TRBV28 and TRBJ2-5; 8 nucleotides match TRBD2. The CDR3 has 17 residues. With V trimmed by 2 bases and J by 5 bases, 13 bases remained unmatched. Germline V gene lookup returns CDR1 MDHEN and CDR2 SYDVKM. The CDR3 loop is CASSLPGLALGLETQYF. In nucleotides, the CDR3 is TGTGCCAGCAGTTTACCAGGACTAGCTTTAGGGTTGGAGACCCAGTACTTC. The full variable domain, with the rest looked up from reference TRBV28 and TRBJ2-5, is DVKVTQSSRYLVKRTGEKVFLECVQDMDHENMFWYRQDPGLGLRLIYFSYDVKMKEKGDIPEGYSVSREKKERFSLILESASTNQTSMYLCASSLPGLALGLETQYFGPGTRLLVL.

The V gene is TRBV30, the J gene TRBJ2-7; D unresolved. The CDR3 covers 13 residues. Germline loops: CDR1 GTSNPN, CDR2 SVGIG (reference sequence). Trimming took 0 bases from V and 3 from J, leaving 9 bases between them. Written as DNA, the CDR3 is TGTGCCTGGAGTGTGAGCGTCAGCTACGAGCAGTACTTC. Translation gives CAWSVSVSYEQYF.

This clone has just one count. The chain is built from TRBV5-4 and TRBJ1-6; 7 positions match TRBD1. Germline V CDR1 and CDR2: SGHNT, YYREEE (reference sequence). The CDR3 is 15 residues long. The V segment lost 2 bases and the J segment 10 bases; nucleotides outside the gene matches: 9. CDR3 sequence: CASSFAITGASPLHF. The CDR3 DNA follows: TGTGCCAGCAGCTTCGCGATTACAGGGGCCTCACCCCTCCACTTT.

J is TRBJ2-1 and V is TRBV6-2 or TRBV6-3; 7 bases map to TRBD2. The CDR3 loop spans 15 amino acids. V was clipped by 0 bases and J by 7 bases; unmatched bases: 6. Germline V gives CDR1 MNHEY, CDR2 SVGEGT. The CDR3 DNA follows: TGTGCCAGCAGTTACTCGCGGGACTATGAGAATGAGCAGTTCTTC. This sequence encodes CASSYSRDYENEQFF.

The V call is TRBV7-6, the J call TRBJ2-1; 11 nucleotides line up with TRBD2. V was pared by 1 base and J by 14 bases, with 4 bases of the junction left unmatched. Germline CDR1 and CDR2: SGHVS and FNYEAQ. The CDR3 length is 13 residues. CDR3 amino acids: CASSLETSGMKFF. The CDR3 bases are TGTGCCAGCAGCTTAGAGACTAGCGGGATGAAGTTCTTC.

This chain uses TRBV9 with TRBJ2-7; 8 bases are a match to TRBD1. This CDR3 has 15 residues. Germline V lookup: CDR1 SGDLS, CDR2 YYNGEE. Losses at the gene ends were 4 bases for V and 3 bases for J; bases not matched to a gene: 9. The CDR3, as DNA: TGTGCCAGCAGCAAGAGACAGGGGAGGATCTACGAGCAGTACTTC. It encodes CASSKRQGRIYEQYF.

The CDR3 loop reads CASSLATFGGYGNTIYF. As DNA, the CDR3 is TGCGCCAGCAGCTTGGCAACGTTTGGGGGGTATGGAAACACCATATATTTT. The chain employs TRBV5-1 and TRBJ1-3; a weak D match, TRBD1 (5 bases). This CDR3 has 17 residues. Germline CDR1 reads SGHRS; CDR2 reads YFSETQ. V was shortened by 0 bases and J by 3 bases, with 16 bases between the two germline ends.

This clone was counted only a few times. The chain uses TRBV10-2 and TRBJ2-1; 7 bases agree with TRBD2. CDR3 length: 18 residues. Germline trimming cut 6 bases from V and 0 bases from J; bases unmatched to any gene: 14. Germline values: CDR1 WSHSY, CDR2 SAAADI. CDR3 region: CASSEREGKALSYNEQFF. In nucleotides, the CDR3 is TGCGCCAGCAGCGAGCGGGAAGGTAAAGCACTCTCCTACAATGAGCAGTTCTTC.